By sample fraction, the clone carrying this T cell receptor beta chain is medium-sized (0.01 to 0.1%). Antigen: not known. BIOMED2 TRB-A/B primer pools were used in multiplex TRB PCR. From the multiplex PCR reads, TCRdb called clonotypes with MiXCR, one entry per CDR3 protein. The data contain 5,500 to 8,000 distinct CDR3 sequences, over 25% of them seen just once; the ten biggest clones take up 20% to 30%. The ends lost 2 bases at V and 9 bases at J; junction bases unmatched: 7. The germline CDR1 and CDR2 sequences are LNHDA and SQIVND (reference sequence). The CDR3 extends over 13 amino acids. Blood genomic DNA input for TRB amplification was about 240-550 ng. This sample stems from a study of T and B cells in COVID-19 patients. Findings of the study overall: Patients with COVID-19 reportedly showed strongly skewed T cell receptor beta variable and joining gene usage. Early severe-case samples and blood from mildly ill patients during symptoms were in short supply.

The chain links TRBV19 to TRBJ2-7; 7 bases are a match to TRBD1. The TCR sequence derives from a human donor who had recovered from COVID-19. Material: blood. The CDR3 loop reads CASSIREGAAQYF. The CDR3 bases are TGTGCCAGTAGTATAAGAGAGGGGGCGGCGCAGTACTTC. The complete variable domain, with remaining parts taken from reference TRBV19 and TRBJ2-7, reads DGGITQSPKYLFRKEGQNVTLSCEQNLNHDAMYWYRQDPGQGLRLIYYSQIVNDFQKGDIAEGYSVSREKKESFPLTVTSAQKNPTAFYLCASSIREGAAQYFGPGTRLTVT.